This T cell receptor (beta chain) derives from a study of control samples from healthy donors and cancer patients. Per germline, CDR1 SEHNR and CDR2 FQNEAQ (reference sequence). The V segment lost 8 bases and the J segment 0 bases; nucleotides outside the gene matches: 7. The CDR3 spans 15 residues. Sequencing was performed with immunoSEQ multiplex PCR; in TCRdb, only in-frame clones are kept and a portion is missing. Of about 170,000 clones in the sample, roughly 91% were seen once. Sequenced sample: blood. This receptor was identified in a woman aged 25 to 39 in good health. The gene calls are TRBV7-9 and TRBJ1-2; 9 positions agree with TRBD1. CDR3 DNA: TGTGCCAGCGGACAGGGGATGGAACCTAACTATGGCTACACCTTC. Protein product: CASGQGMEPNYGYTF.